This TCR beta chain is drawn from a study of T cell responses to AZD1222 COVID-19 vaccine. General study findings and limits: Sampling that yielded the repertoires occurred only after the peak T cell response. Donors, mostly white British, included more females; clonal diversity was possibly underestimated.

V lost 2 bases to trimming and J lost 1 base, with 11 bases between them. CDR1 MDHEN and CDR2 SYDVKM come from the germline V gene. The CDR3 covers 15 residues. With respect to this clone: Its antigen is currently unknown.

The method was immunoSEQ multiplex PCR; TCRdb's version includes in-frame clones alone and lacks a portion of them. The top ten hold 1.5% of the sample, which has 100,000 to 150,000 clones, about nine tenths seen once. J is TRBJ1-1 and V is TRBV28; D call uncertain. The specimen was peripheral blood, collected on day 0 of AZD1222 vaccination. The clonotype was recovered from an adult in good health. CDR3 residues: CASSLISQKNTEAFF. The CDR3 DNA reads as TGTGCCAGCAGTTTAATTAGTCAGAAGAACACTGAAGCTTTCTTT.